The subject of this entry is one TCR beta chain. The table lists this clone with a few counts. No cognate antigen has been identified for it. The record has no base qualities; no much larger clone is one base away. This sample was included in a study of blood T cell repertoires in COVID-19 (dated by TCRdb to about 2020). Describing the broader study: Samples from collaborators originated in the United States, Italy and Spain and spanned both the acute and convalescent phases of COVID-19. The prospective study material was composed of cDNA or gDNA derived from T cells, B-cell-depleted T cells, or PBMCs. The dataset comprised deeply sampled blood TCRbeta repertoires from subjects exposed to, actively infected with, or recovered from COVID-19. The repertoires were released in a freely available public database meant as a resource for research on the immune response to SARS-CoV-2. Samples were obtained from the ongoing ImmuneRACE study (first 160 participants) and from 1,200 or so subjects provided by 6 global collaborators. The sample metadata nearly always contained a de-identified subject ID, COVID-19 status, age in years and sex. Where available, HLA class I and class II types were taken from metadata supplied by the sample provider and were not determined by assay-based typing.

Whole blood was collected in K2EDTA tubes by collaborating institutions according to the institutions' own protocols. Collaborator samples were shipped for TCRbeta analysis as frozen whole blood, isolated PBMCs, or DNA extracted from either sample type. TCRbeta CDR3 regions were amplified from genomic DNA by means of the immunoSEQ Assay, a bias-controlled multiplex PCR. Per the original workflow: Nucleated cell counts per sample were estimated from amplification of reference gene primers within the assay. To quantify the absolute abundance of each unique TCRbeta CDR3 rearrangement, sequence reads were collapsed and filtered. For each sample, productive Simpson clonality was calculated as the square root of Simpson's diversity index across productive rearrangements. The clones in this table, taken by TCRdb from immuneACCESS, are in-frame only. Not every clone is retained; where verified, under half of the shortfall comes from an unresolved V gene, and the cause of the rest is unknown. V, J and clone size are taken as reported in that table, and D and trimming were inferred from the DNA itself. This sample is represented by roughly 150,000 clones; roughly four fifths of them were singletons. Jointly, the top ten make up roughly 15% of the sample.

Trimming at the junction amounts to 2 bases on V and 7 bases on J, and the germline ends lie 15 bases apart. Based on the germline V gene, the CDR1 and CDR2 sequences are SGHTA and FQGNSA. Spanning cysteine to phenylalanine, the CDR3 consists of 16 amino acids. CDR3 DNA only is kept here, 48 bases in frame from base 1. On the study overall, not on this receptor specifically: The amount of clinical and demographic metadata varied by source and participant and was provided uncurated.

The sequence was collected from a human donor with acute or convalescent COVID-19. The donor label of this sample is uncertain. The chain is made from TRBV7-2 and TRBJ1-6, with the D gene uncertain. Sequenced material: peripheral blood. The sequenced DNA is TGTGCCAGCAGCTTAAGGGAGGGTCTTGGGAATTCACCCCTCCACTTT. This sequence encodes CASSLREGLGNSPLHF.